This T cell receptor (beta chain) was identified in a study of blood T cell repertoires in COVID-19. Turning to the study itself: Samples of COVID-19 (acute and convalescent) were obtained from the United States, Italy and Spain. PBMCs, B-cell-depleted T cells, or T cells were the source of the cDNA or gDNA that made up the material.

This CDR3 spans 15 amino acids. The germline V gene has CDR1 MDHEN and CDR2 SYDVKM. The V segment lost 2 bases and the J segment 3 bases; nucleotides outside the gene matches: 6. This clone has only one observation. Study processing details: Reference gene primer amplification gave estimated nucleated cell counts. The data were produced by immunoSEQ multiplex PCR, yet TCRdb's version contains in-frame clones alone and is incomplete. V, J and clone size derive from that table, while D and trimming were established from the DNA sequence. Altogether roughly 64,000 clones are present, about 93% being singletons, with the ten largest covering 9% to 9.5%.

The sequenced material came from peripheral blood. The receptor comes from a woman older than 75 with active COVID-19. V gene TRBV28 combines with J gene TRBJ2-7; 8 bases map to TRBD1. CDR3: CASSLDTGGFYEQYF. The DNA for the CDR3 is TGTGCCAGCAGTTTAGATACAGGGGGTTTCTACGAGCAGTACTTC.